The 12 T cell receptor beta chains below all came from one sample that was sequenced in a study of metastatic and nonmetastatic thyroid tumors. Thyroid surgery had not been preceded by any treatment in any patient. TCRdb used MiXCR to call clones anew from the PCR reads. The sample consists of 15,000 to 20,000 clones, approximately 27% of them appearing once. Source material: tumor tissue. These receptors originate from a female donor with papillary thyroid cancer or a benign thyroid nodule (not recorded which). Some clones in this sample may be carry-over from other donors' samples.

The chain uses TRBV6-1 and TRBJ1-2, with D perhaps TRBD1 (6 bases). The CDR3 contains 14 residues. Per the germline V gene, CDR1 is MNHNS and CDR2 is SASEGT. V was cut by 4 bases and J by 8 bases, with 17 bases left in between. CDR3 nucleotides: TGTGCCAGCAGTGTGGGGGGGCCGCCATGGGGCTACACCTTC. Protein product: CASSVGGPPWGYTF.

By sample fraction, this clone is medium-sized. This chain links TRBV6-1 with TRBJ2-7; 9 nucleotides agree with TRBD1. V was clipped by 9 bases and J by 5 bases; unmatched bases: 14. CDR1 and CDR2 from the germline V gene are MNHNS and SASEGT. This CDR3 is built from 15 residues. The CDR3, as DNA: TGTGCCAGTACCTCCCCGGGACAGGGAATTCACGAGCAGTACTTC. Amino acid sequence: CASTSPGQGIHEQYF.

At least ten counts were recorded for this clone. The V and J genes are TRBV19 and TRBJ2-1, with D perhaps TRBD1 or TRBD2 (5 bases each). The CDR3 is 14 residues long. Deletions cut 1 base from V and 9 bases from J, with 13 bases between. From germline, CDR1 is LNHDA and CDR2 SQIVND (reference sequence). CDR3 sequence: CASSIALGRGEQFF. CDR3 DNA: TGTGCCAGTAGTATAGCTCTGGGACGAGGTGAGCAGTTCTTC.

V and J are TRBV7-2 and TRBJ2-7; no clear D gene. The germline V gene has CDR1 SGHTA and CDR2 FQGNSA. V lost 5 bases and J 3 bases, leaving 14 bases between the germline ends. The CDR3 is made up of 14 amino acids. The CDR3: CASSENLGIYEQYF. The CDR3 bases are TGTGCCAGCAGCGAGAATCTGGGGATCTACGAGCAGTACTTC.

This clone was observed at least ten times. The CDR3 here is CASSSPGDSGANVLTF. In DNA, the CDR3 is TGTGCCAGCAGCTCCCCGGGTGACTCTGGGGCCAACGTCCTGACTTTC. This rearrangement joins TRBV9 to TRBJ2-6; D is unresolved. From germline, CDR1 is SGDLS and CDR2 YYNGEE. The ends were cut back, 4 bases at V and 0 bases at J, with 11 bases in the middle. The CDR3 has 16 residues.

The sample holds many counts of this clone. The chain joins TRBV3-1 to TRBJ2-5; TRBD2 is a possible D gene (6 bases). With 4 bases removed from V and 4 bases from J, the gap between germline ends came to 13 bases. The CDR3 length is 14 residues. Germline V CDR1 and CDR2: LGHDT, YNNKEL (reference sequence). The CDR3 DNA sequence: TGTGCCAGCAGCCCGAGACTAGTCGGAGAGACCCAGTACTTC. This translates into CASSPRLVGETQYF.

In its sample, this clone was seen a few times. This chain connects TRBV7-8 to TRBJ1-1, with unresolved D. CDR1 is SGHVS and CDR2 is FQNEAQ in the germline V gene. Trimming left V 4 bases short and J 6 bases short, with 9 bases between. This CDR3 is built from 12 residues. In DNA form, the CDR3 reads TGTGCCAGCAGCTCGGTAGGCGCTGAAGCTTTCTTT. This encodes CASSSVGAEAFF.

This clone occurred once. V usage is TRBV9 and J usage is TRBJ2-1; 12 nucleotides line up with TRBD2. Trimming took 0 bases from V and 0 from J; bases not matched to a gene: 7. Germline values: CDR1 SGDLS, CDR2 YYNGEE. This CDR3 contains 19 residues. The CDR3 protein is CASSVESSGRASSYNEQFF. CDR3 coding DNA: TGTGCCAGCAGCGTAGAGTCTAGCGGGAGGGCGAGCTCCTACAATGAGCAGTTCTTC.

This chain connects TRBV11-1 to TRBJ1-6; 10 bases are shared with TRBD1. Germline assignment: CDR1 SGHAT and CDR2 FQDESV (reference sequence). The CDR3 covers 16 residues. V was clipped by 1 base and J by 8 bases; unmatched bases: 5. The CDR3 region has the DNA TGTGCCAGCAGCTTAGACGGGGACAGGGGAGATTCACCCCTCCACTTT. This translates into CASSLDGDRGDSPLHF.

This clone has more than one count but fewer than ten. The chain recombines TRBV30 with TRBJ1-2; 10 bases fit TRBD1. The trim removed 1 base at V and 7 bases at J, leaving 9 bases unmatched. Germline values: CDR1 GTSNPN, CDR2 SVGIG (reference sequence). The CDR3 extends over 15 amino acids. This CDR3 reads CAWSALTGGDGGYTF. CDR3 bases: TGTGCCTGGAGTGCCTTGACAGGGGGCGATGGTGGCTACACCTTC.

This clone is medium-sized. The chain couples TRBV12-3 or TRBV12-4 to TRBJ2-2; D is ambiguous. This CDR3 spans 11 amino acids. The V end lost 3 bases, the J end lost 10 bases, and 6 bases lay between the germline ends. CDR3 residues: CASSFQVELFF. Here the CDR3 DNA reads TGTGCCAGCAGTTTCCAAGTGGAGCTGTTTTTT.

There are many counts of this clone. The chain has TRBV5-6 and TRBJ1-2; no clear D. CDR3 length: 15 amino acids. The germline V gene has CDR1 SGHDT and CDR2 YYEEEE. Trimming took off 0 bases at V and 1 base at J, with 10 bases between the two ends. In DNA form, the CDR3 reads TGTGCCAGCAGCTTGGGGGCCAGGAATAACTATGGCTACACCTTC. Translation gives CASSLGARNNYGYTF.